These 17 T cell receptor beta chains were sequenced from one sample in a study of a mutant IDH1 vaccine in newly diagnosed glioma. Sample time point: week 35, safety follow-up. Topical imiquimod was applied with each vaccine dose, which held 300 ug of mutant IDH1 20-mer peptide. Antigen specificity for these receptors is unknown. TCRdb's copy holds only in-frame clones and misses some; the assay was immunoSEQ multiplex PCR. The top ten clones hold roughly 15% of a sample with some 33,000 clones, approximately 77% of them seen once. This specimen consisted of PBMCs, obtained from a glioma patient whose treatment included an IDH1 peptide vaccine. Receptor source: a man aged 25 to 40 with glioma.

V and J are TRBV9 and TRBJ2-2; the D is unclear. CDR1 SGDLS and CDR2 YYNGEE come from the germline V gene. This CDR3 has 16 residues. V gave up 0 bases and J gave up 3 bases, with 12 bases separating them. The CDR3 spells CASSVGTPRYTGELFF. DNA for the CDR3: TGTGCCAGCAGCGTAGGGACGCCGAGATACACCGGGGAGCTGTTTTTT.

The rearrangement joins TRBV25-1 to TRBJ2-1, with D hard to call. The CDR3 runs to 12 residues. The germline V gene has CDR1 MGHDK and CDR2 SYGVNS. The V end lost 5 bases, the J end lost 9 bases, and 11 bases lay between the germline ends. The CDR3 DNA follows: TGTGCCAGCAGTAACTTGCCGGGTGAGCAGTTCTTC. This gives the protein CASSNLPGEQFF.

The J gene is TRBJ2-3, the V gene TRBV4-2; D is undetermined. In germline, CDR1 is LGHNA, CDR2 YNFKEQ. The CDR3 extends over 12 amino acids. Trimming took 6 bases from V and 6 from J, leaving 10 bases between them. CDR3 sequence: CASRSFPDTQYF. The CDR3 nucleotides read TGTGCCAGCAGGAGCTTCCCTGATACGCAGTATTTT.

The chain joins TRBV7-2 to TRBJ1-5; 7 nucleotides align to TRBD1. From germline, CDR1 is SGHTA and CDR2 FQGNSA. V shed 4 bases, J shed 5 bases, and the junction held 5 bases outside the gene matches. The CDR3 consists of 14 residues. CDR3 sequence: CASSWRQGDQPQHF. In nucleotides, the CDR3 is TGTGCCAGCAGCTGGCGACAGGGAGATCAGCCCCAGCATTTT.

CDR3 nucleotide sequence: TGTGCCAGCAGCTTGGTAGGAGGAGGGGGATCTGAAGCTTTCTTT. Translated, it gives CASSLVGGGGSEAFF. This chain connects TRBV5-6 to TRBJ1-1; tentatively, D is TRBD1 (6 bases). V dropped 0 bases and J dropped 6 bases, with 15 bases sitting between them. The V gene's germline CDR1 is SGHDT and CDR2 YYEEEE. The CDR3 consists of 15 residues.

The CDR3 spells CAWSVSPDSLGNYGYTF. The DNA of the CDR3 is TGTGCCTGGAGTGTATCCCCGGACAGCCTGGGCAACTATGGCTACACCTTC. V and J are TRBV30 and TRBJ1-2; D possibly corresponds to TRBD1 (6 bases). This CDR3 region has 17 residues. Trimming removed 0 bases at V and 2 bases at J, with 19 bases between. Germline CDR1 reads GTSNPN; CDR2 reads SVGIG (reference sequence).

The gene calls are TRBV2 and TRBJ1-5, with 9 bases aligning to TRBD1. The CDR3 is made up of 15 amino acids. CDR1 and CDR2 (germline): SNHLY, FYNNEI. The junction had 4 bases not matched to a gene; V was cut back by 6 bases and J by 1 base. The DNA for the CDR3 is TGTGCCAGCAGAAGGACAGGGGAGAGCAATCAGCCCCAGCATTTT. Translated, it gives CASRRTGESNQPQHF.

This clone was seen only a few times. J is TRBJ1-5 and V is TRBV6-1, with unresolved D. Per germline, CDR1 MNHNS and CDR2 SASEGT. Trimming removed 2 bases from V and 4 bases from J, with 6 bases in between. The length of the CDR3 is 13 residues. CDR3 region: CASSESQNQPQHF. The CDR3, as DNA: TGTGCCAGCAGTGAAAGCCAAAATCAGCCCCAGCATTTT.

The gene calls are TRBV19 and TRBJ2-7, with TRBD2 matching 12 bases. The V segment lost 6 bases and the J segment 4 bases; nucleotides outside the gene matches: 4. Looked up from germline, CDR1 is LNHDA and CDR2 is SQIVND (reference sequence). This CDR3 spans 14 amino acids. CDR3 sequence: CASSKLAGGYEQYF. CDR3 coding DNA: TGTGCCAGTAGCAAACTAGCGGGAGGTTACGAGCAGTACTTC.

This rearrangement joins TRBV19 to TRBJ1-3; 9 bases line up with TRBD1. The CDR3 covers 15 residues. Germline CDR1 LNHDA, CDR2 SQIVND (reference sequence). Trimming took 6 bases from V and 4 from J; bases not matched to a gene: 7. CDR3 nucleotides: TGTGCCAGTAGCGTAACAGGGGGCTCAGGAAACACCATATATTTT. Residues: CASSVTGGSGNTIYF.

CDR3 sequence reads: CASSLAGEKTQYF. DNA for the CDR3: TGTGCCAGCAGCTTAGCAGGGGAGAAGACCCAGTACTTC. This rearrangement joins TRBV7-9 to TRBJ2-5; D possibly matches TRBD1 or TRBD2 (5 bases each). Looked up from germline, CDR1 is SEHNR and CDR2 is FQNEAQ (reference sequence). This CDR3 is 13 amino acids long. V was trimmed by 0 bases and J by 6 bases, leaving 8 bases between them.

The gene calls are TRBV29-1 and TRBJ1-3, with D possibly TRBD1 on 6 matching bases. Germline V gene data show CDR1 as SQVTM and CDR2 as ANQGSEA. This CDR3 is built from 13 residues. This CDR3 reads CSCRGSGGNTIYF. DNA for the CDR3: TGCAGTTGCAGGGGTTCTGGGGGAAACACCATATATTTT.

This sequence joins TRBV5-1 and TRBJ2-2; D is unclear. From germline, CDR1 is SGHRS and CDR2 YFSETQ. V gave up 5 bases and J gave up 7 bases, with 18 bases separating them. This CDR3 contains 15 residues. The DNA of the CDR3 is TGCGCCAGCAGTGAGGCAGGCCTGCTAGACGGGGAGCTGTTTTTT. It encodes CASSEAGLLDGELFF.

V and J are TRBV5-4 and TRBJ2-1, with 7 positions matching TRBD2. V lost 3 bases to trimming and J lost 0 bases; unmatched junction nucleotides: 6. The CDR3 length is 16 residues. Germline CDR1 SGHNT, CDR2 YYREEE (reference sequence). CDR3 loop: CASSSTSASSYNEQFF. Written as DNA, the CDR3 is TGTGCCAGCAGCTCAACTAGCGCAAGCTCCTACAATGAGCAGTTCTTC.

The rearrangement uses TRBV6-6 and TRBJ2-7; D perhaps matches TRBD2 (7 bases). This CDR3 region has 16 residues. Germline-derived CDR1 and CDR2 are MNHNY and SVGAGI (reference sequence). The V end lost 6 bases, the J end lost 1 base, and 19 bases lay between the germline ends. CDR3 region: CASRSPGGLGSYEQYF. DNA for the CDR3: TGTGCCAGCAGGAGCCCGGGGGGCCTGGGTTCCTACGAGCAGTACTTC.

The CDR3 reads CAISASTGGSNYGYTF. The DNA for the CDR3 is TGTGCCATCAGTGCCTCGACAGGGGGCTCCAACTATGGCTACACCTTC. J is TRBJ1-2 and V is TRBV10-3; TRBD1 agrees at 10 bases. The CDR3 contains 16 residues. Unmatched junction bases numbered 7, after V lost 4 bases and J lost 2 bases. The V gene's germline CDR1 is ENHRY and CDR2 SYGVKD.

J is TRBJ2-5 and V is TRBV9, with D possibly being TRBD1 or TRBD2 (6 bases each). V was trimmed by 0 bases and J by 4 bases, leaving 22 bases between them. This CDR3 contains 18 residues. Germline assignment: CDR1 SGDLS and CDR2 YYNGEE. CDR3 bases: TGTGCCAGCAGCGTAGATCTTGAGAGAGGAGGGGGTGGAGAGACCCAGTACTTC. Translation: CASSVDLERGGGGETQYF.